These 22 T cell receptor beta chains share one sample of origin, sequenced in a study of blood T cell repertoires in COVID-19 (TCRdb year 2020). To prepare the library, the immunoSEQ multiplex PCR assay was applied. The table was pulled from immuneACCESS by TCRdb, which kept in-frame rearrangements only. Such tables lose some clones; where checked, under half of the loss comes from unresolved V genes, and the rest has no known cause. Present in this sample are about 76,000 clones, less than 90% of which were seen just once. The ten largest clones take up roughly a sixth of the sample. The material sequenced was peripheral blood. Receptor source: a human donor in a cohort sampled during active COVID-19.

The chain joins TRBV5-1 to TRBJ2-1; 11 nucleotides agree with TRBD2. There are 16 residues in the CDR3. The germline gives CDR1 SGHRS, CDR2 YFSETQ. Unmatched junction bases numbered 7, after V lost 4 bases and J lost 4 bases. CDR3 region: CASSGGSGRAYNEQFF. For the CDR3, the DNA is TGCGCCAGCAGCGGTGGTAGCGGGAGGGCTTACAATGAGCAGTTCTTC.

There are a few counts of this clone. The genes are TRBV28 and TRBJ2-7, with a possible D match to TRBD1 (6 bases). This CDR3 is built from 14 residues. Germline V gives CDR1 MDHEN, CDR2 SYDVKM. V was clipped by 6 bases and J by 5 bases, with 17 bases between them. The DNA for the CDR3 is TGTGCCAGCAGGGCGACAGGAGCTCTCCACGAGCAGTACTTC. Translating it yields CASRATGALHEQYF.

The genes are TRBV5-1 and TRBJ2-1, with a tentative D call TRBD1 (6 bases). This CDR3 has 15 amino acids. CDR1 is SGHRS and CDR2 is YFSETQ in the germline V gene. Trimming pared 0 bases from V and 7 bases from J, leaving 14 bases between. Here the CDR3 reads CASSLAFPGTNEQFF. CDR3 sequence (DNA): TGCGCCAGCAGCTTGGCCTTTCCAGGGACAAATGAGCAGTTCTTC. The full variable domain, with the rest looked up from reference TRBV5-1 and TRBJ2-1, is KAGVTQTPRYLIKTRGQQVTLSCSPISGHRSVSWYQQTPGQGLQFLFEYFSETQRNKGNFPGRFSGRQFSNSRSEMNVSTLELGDSALYLCASSLAFPGTNEQFFGPGTRLTVL.

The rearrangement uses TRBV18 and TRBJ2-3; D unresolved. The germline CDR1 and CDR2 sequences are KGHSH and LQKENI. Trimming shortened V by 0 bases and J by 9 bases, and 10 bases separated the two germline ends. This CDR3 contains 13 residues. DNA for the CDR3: TGTGCCAGCTCACCACCGCAGCGAGGCACGCAGTATTTT. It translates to CASSPPQRGTQYF. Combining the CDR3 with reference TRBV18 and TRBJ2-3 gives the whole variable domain NAGVMQNPRHLVRRRGQEARLRCSPMKGHSHVYWYRQLPEEGLKFMVYLQKENIIDESGMPKERFSAEFPKEGPSILRIQQVVRGDSAAYFCASSPPQRGTQYFGPGTRLTVL.

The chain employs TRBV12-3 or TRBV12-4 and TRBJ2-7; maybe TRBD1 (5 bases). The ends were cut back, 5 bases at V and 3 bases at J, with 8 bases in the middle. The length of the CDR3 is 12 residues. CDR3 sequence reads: CASSKDNYEQYF. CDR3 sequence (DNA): TGTGCCAGCAGTAAGGACAACTACGAGCAGTACTTC.

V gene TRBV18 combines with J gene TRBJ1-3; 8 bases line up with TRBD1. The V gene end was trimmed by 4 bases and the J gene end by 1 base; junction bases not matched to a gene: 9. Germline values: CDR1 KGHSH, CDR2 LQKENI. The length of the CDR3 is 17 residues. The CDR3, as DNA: TGTGCCAGCTCACAACTTCCGGGACAGGTTTCTGGAAACACCATATATTTT. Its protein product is CASSQLPGQVSGNTIYF.

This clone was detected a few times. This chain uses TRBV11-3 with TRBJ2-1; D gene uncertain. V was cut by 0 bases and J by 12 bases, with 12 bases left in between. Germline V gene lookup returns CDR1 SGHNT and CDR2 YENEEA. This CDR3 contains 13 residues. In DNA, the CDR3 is TGTGCCAGCAGCTTAGATAGTGGCGGTTGGCAGTTCTTC. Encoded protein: CASSLDSGGWQFF.

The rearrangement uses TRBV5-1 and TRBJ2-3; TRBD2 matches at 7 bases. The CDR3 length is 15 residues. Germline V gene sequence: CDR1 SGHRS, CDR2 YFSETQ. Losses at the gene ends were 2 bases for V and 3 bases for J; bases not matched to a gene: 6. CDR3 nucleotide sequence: TGCGCCAGCAGCTTCGAGCAGGGAGGGACAGATACGCAGTATTTT. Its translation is CASSFEQGGTDTQYF.

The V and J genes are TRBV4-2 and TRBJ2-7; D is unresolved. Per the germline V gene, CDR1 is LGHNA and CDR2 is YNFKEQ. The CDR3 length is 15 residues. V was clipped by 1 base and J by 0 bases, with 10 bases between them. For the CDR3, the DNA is TGTGCCAGCAGCCAAGTACCGGTGTCCTCCTACGAGCAGTACTTC. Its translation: CASSQVPVSSYEQYF.

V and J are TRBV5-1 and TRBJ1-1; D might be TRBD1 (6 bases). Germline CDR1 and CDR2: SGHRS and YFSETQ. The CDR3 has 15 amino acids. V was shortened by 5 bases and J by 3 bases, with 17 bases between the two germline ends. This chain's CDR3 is CASSAKSGGHTEAFF. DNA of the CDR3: TGCGCCAGCAGTGCTAAGTCGGGGGGCCACACTGAAGCTTTCTTT.

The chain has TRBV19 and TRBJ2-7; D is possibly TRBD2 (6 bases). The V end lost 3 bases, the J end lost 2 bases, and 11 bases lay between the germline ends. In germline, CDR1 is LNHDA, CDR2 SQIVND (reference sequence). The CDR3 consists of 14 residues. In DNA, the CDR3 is TGTGCCAGTAGTATTGGGGGAGGCCCCTACGAGCAGTACTTC. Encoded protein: CASSIGGGPYEQYF.

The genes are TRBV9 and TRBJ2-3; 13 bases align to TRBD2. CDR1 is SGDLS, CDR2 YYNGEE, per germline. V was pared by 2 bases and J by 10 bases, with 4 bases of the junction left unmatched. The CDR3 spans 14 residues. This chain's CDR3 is CASSVTSGGIPQYF. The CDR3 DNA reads TGTGCCAGCAGCGTGACTAGCGGGGGGATACCGCAGTATTTT.

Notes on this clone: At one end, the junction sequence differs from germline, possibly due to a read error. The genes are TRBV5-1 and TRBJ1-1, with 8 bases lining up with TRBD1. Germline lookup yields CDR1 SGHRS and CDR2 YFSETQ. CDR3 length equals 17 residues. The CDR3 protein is CASRLAIGTGGNTEAFF. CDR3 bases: TGCGCCAGCAGGTTGGCCATTGGGACAGGCGGGAACACTGAAGCTTTCTTT. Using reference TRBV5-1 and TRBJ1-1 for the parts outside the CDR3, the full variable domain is KAGVTQTPRYLIKTRGQQVTLSCSPISGHRSVSWYQQTPGQGLQFLFEYFSETQRNKGNFPGRFSGRQFSNSRSEMNVSTLELGDSALYLCASRLAIGTGGNTEAFFGQGTRLTVV.

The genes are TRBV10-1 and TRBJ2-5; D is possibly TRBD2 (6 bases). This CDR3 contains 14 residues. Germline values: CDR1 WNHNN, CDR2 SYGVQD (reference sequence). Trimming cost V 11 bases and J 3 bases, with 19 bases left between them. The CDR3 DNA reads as TGCGCCCCCGGGGTGATGAGGGAGGAAGAGACCCAGTACTTC. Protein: CAPGVMREEETQYF.

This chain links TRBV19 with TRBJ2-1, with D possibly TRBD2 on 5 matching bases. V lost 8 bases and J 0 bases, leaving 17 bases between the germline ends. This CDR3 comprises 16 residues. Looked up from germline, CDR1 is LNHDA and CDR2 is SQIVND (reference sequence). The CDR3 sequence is CASRRGLGSSYNEQFF. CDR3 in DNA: TGTGCCAGTCGACGCGGGTTAGGAAGCTCCTACAATGAGCAGTTCTTC. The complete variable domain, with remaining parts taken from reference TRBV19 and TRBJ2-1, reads DGGITQSPKYLFRKEGQNVTLSCEQNLNHDAMYWYRQDPGQGLRLIYYSQIVNDFQKGDIAEGYSVSREKKESFPLTVTSAQKNPTAFYLCASRRGLGSSYNEQFFGPGTRLTVL.

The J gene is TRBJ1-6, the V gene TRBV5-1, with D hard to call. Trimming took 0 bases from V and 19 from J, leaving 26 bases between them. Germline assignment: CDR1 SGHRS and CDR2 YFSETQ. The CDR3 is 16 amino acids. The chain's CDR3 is CASSLGLAGVQSSSHF. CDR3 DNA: TGCGCCAGCAGCTTGGGTCTCGCGGGAGTACAGTCGTCTAGTCACTTT.

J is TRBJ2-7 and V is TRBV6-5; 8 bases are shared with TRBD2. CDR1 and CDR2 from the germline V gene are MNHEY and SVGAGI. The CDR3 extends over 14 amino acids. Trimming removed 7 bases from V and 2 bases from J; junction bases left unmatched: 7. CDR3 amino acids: CASKTAGAPYEQYF. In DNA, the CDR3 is TGTGCCAGCAAGACAGCGGGAGCCCCCTACGAGCAGTACTTC.

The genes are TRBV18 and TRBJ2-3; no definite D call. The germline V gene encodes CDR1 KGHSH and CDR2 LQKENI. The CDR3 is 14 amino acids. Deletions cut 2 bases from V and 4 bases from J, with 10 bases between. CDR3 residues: CASSPMAAPDTQYF. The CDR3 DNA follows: TGTGCCAGCTCACCAATGGCGGCCCCAGATACGCAGTATTTT. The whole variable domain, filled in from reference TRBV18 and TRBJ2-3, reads NAGVMQNPRHLVRRRGQEARLRCSPMKGHSHVYWYRQLPEEGLKFMVYLQKENIIDESGMPKERFSAEFPKEGPSILRIQQVVRGDSAAYFCASSPMAAPDTQYFGPGTRLTVL.

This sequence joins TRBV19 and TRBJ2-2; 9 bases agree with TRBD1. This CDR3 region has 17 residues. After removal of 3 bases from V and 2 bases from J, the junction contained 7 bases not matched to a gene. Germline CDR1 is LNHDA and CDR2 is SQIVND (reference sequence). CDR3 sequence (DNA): TGTGCCAGTAGTATCAGAAGGGACAGGGTCAACACCGGGGAGCTGTTTTTT. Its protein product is CASSIRRDRVNTGELFF.

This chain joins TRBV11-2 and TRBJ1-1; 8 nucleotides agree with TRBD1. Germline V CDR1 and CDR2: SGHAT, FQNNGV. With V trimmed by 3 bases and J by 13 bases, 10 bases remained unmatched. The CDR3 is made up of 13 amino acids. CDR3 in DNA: TGTGCCAGCAGCTTGGAGACAGGGGCCCGGGGTTTCTTT. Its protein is CASSLETGARGFF.

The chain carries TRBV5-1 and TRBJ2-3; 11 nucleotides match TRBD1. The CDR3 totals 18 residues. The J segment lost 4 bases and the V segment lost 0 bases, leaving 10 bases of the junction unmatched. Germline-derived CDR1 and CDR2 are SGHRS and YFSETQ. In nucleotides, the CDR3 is TGCGCCAGCAGCTTGGGGACAGGGGGCTCCCTTCAGCCAGATACGCAGTATTTT. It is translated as CASSLGTGGSLQPDTQYF.

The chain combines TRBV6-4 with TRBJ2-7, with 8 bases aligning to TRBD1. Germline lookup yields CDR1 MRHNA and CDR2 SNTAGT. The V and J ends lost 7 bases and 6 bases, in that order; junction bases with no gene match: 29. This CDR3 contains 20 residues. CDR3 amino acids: CASKLARRTGHVCPLCEQYF. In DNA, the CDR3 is TGTGCCAGCAAGCTAGCAAGAAGGACAGGGCACGTTTGTCCTCTTTGCGAGCAGTACTTC.